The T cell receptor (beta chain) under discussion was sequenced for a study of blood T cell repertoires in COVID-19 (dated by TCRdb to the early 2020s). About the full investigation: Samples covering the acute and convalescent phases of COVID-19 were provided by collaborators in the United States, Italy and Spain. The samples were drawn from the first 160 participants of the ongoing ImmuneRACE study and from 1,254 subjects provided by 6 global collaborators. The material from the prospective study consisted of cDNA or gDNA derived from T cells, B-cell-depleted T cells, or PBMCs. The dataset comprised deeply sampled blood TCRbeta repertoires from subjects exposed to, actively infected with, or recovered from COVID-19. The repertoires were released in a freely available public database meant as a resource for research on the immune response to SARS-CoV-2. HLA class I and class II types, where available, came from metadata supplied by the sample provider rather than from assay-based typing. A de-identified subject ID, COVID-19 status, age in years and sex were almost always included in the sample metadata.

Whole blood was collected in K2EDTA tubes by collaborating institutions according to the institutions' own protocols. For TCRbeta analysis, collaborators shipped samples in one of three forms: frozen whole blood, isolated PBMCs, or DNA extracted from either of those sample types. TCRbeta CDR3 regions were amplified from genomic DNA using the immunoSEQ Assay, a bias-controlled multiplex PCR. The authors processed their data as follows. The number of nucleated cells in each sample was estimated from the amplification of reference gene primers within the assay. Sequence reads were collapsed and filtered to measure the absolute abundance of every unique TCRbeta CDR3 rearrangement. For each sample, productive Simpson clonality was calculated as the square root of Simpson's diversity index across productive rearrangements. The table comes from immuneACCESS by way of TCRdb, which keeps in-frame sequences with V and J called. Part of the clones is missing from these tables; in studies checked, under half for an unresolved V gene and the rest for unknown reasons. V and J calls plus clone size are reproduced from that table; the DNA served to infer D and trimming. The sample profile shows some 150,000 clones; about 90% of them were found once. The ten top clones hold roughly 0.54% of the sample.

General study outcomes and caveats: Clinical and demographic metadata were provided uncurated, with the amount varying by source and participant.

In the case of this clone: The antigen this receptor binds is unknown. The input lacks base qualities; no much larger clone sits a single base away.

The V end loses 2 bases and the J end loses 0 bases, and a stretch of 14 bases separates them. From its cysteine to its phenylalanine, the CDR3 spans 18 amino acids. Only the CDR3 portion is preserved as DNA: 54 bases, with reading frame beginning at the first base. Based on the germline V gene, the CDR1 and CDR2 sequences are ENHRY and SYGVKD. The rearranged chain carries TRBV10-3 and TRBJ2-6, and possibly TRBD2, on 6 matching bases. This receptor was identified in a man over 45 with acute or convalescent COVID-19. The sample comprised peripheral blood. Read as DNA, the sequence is TGTGCCATCAGTGAGCCCCGGGACTGGAGCTCTGGGGCCAACGTCCTGACTTTC. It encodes CAISEPRDWSSGANVLTF.